These 12 T cell receptor beta chains were all obtained from the same sample, sequenced in a study of CD8+CD57+ T cells in acquired aplastic anemia. It was genomic DNA that served as the template for profiling TCR beta VDJ and CDR3. Using its own MiXCR run on the reads, TCRdb lists one record per CDR3 protein. The sample has 300,000 or so distinct CDR3 sequences, around 60% seen once. The sequencing input was sorted CD4+, CD8+, or CD8+CD57+ T cells (not recorded which) from PBMCs. The receptor set was obtained from a human donor with severe aplastic anemia or a healthy control (not recorded which).

This chain joins TRBV9 and TRBJ2-3; 8 positions match TRBD2. The CDR3 loop spans 16 amino acids. Germline V lookup: CDR1 SGDLS, CDR2 YYNGEE. V lost 3 bases, J lost 8 bases, and 14 bases stayed unmatched. In DNA, the CDR3 is TGTGCCAGCAGCGGCCCCCCCCGGGGGGGCCGGGTTACGCAGTATTTT. This sequence encodes CASSGPPRGGRVTQYF.

The rearrangement uses TRBV29-1 and TRBJ2-3; either TRBD1 or TRBD2 may supply D (5 bases each). With 7 bases removed from V and 6 bases from J, the gap between germline ends came to 14 bases. This CDR3 has 12 amino acids. Germline V gives CDR1 SQVTM, CDR2 ANQGSEA. For the CDR3, the DNA is TGCAGCGCGGGACCCCTCGGGGATACGCAGTATTTT. Its protein product is CSAGPLGDTQYF.

This clonotype has a single count. CDR3 in DNA: TGTGCCACGGGACTAGCGGGAGCCAATGAGCAGTTCTTC. Translating it yields CATGLAGANEQFF. This rearrangement joins TRBV10-3 to TRBJ2-1, with 14 bases that match TRBD2. Looked up from germline, CDR1 is ENHRY and CDR2 is SYGVKD. There are 13 residues in the CDR3. Losses at the gene ends were 10 bases for V and 6 bases for J; bases not matched to a gene: 2.

The chain couples TRBV10-1 to TRBJ2-7, with TRBD2 identical over 9 bases. Trimming removed 10 bases from V and 0 bases from J; junction bases left unmatched: 4. This CDR3 is built from 13 residues. Per the germline V gene, CDR1 is WNHNN and CDR2 is SYGVQD (reference sequence). The CDR3 spells CATNSGGSYEQYF. CDR3 sequence (DNA): TGCGCCACCAATAGCGGGGGCTCCTACGAGCAGTACTTC.

Only one count was recorded for this clonotype. The chain recombines TRBV25-1 with TRBJ1-1; 11 bases map to TRBD1. CDR3 length: 15 amino acids. V dropped 5 bases and J dropped 4; count of bases not matched to a gene: 6. CDR1 MGHDK and CDR2 SYGVNS come from the germline V gene. The CDR3 DNA reads TGTGCCAGCAGTCTTTCCGGGACAGGGGGCACTGAAGCTTTCTTT. Protein sequence: CASSLSGTGGTEAFF.

This chain links TRBV7-2 with TRBJ1-2; D not certain. V was shortened by 3 bases and J by 0 bases, with 20 bases between the two germline ends. The CDR3 loop spans 18 amino acids. Germline V gene data show CDR1 as SGHTA and CDR2 as FQGNSA. DNA of the CDR3: TGTGCCAGCAGCTTCTCCAGAAAAGTGCCTTGGGCTAACTATGGCTACACCTTC. Translation: CASSFSRKVPWANYGYTF.

J is TRBJ2-4 and V is TRBV9; tentative D call: TRBD1 (6 bases). Trimming pared 0 bases from V and 9 bases from J, leaving 13 bases between. The CDR3 is 14 residues long. Germline V gene lookup returns CDR1 SGDLS and CDR2 YYNGEE. CDR3 DNA sequence: TGTGCCAGCAGCGTAGATGGACAGTCGGGCATTCAGTACTTC. It translates to CASSVDGQSGIQYF. Variable domain in full (rest from reference TRBV9 and TRBJ2-4): DSGVTQTPKHLITATGQRVTLRCSPRSGDLSVYWYQQSLDQGLQFLIQYYNGEERAKGNILERFSAQQFPDLHSELNLSSLELGDSALYFCASSVDGQSGIQYFGAGTRLSVL.

The rearrangement joins TRBV19 to TRBJ1-1; no clear D. The CDR3 totals 14 residues. Germline values: CDR1 LNHDA, CDR2 SQIVND (reference sequence). Trimming pared 3 bases from V and 3 bases from J, leaving 11 bases between. The CDR3 sequence is CASSIFPEYTEAFF. The CDR3 DNA sequence: TGTGCCAGTAGTATTTTCCCCGAATACACTGAAGCTTTCTTT.

CDR3 coding DNA: TGTGCCAGCTCACCACAGGCCGGTTTCGGGAACATTCAGTACTTC. This translates into CASSPQAGFGNIQYF. The chain joins TRBV18 to TRBJ2-4; D is ambiguous. The CDR3 is 15 residues long. Trimming took off 1 base at V and 7 bases at J, with 14 bases between the two ends. Germline CDR1 KGHSH, CDR2 LQKENI.

The rearrangement links TRBV7-7 to TRBJ2-2; D remains unclear. The CDR3 covers 11 residues. Germline V gene data show CDR1 as SSHAT and CDR2 as FNYEAQ (reference sequence). V lost 8 bases to trimming and J lost 8 bases, with 9 bases between them. Written as DNA, the CDR3 is TGTGCCAGCGGGATACCTGGGGAGCTGTTTTTT. Its protein product is CASGIPGELFF.

This clonotype has a count of ten or more. CDR3 nucleotide sequence: TGTGCCTCTCAATCAACAGGGGACACTGAAGCTTTCTTT. Translating gives CASQSTGDTEAFF. The chain couples TRBV30 to TRBJ1-1, with TRBD1 matching over 7 bases. Germline V gene lookup returns CDR1 GTSNPN and CDR2 SVGIG (reference sequence). V dropped 7 bases and J dropped 3; count of bases not matched to a gene: 8. This CDR3 contains 13 residues.

The chain is built from TRBV7-9 and TRBJ1-5; no firm D call. Germline V gene sequence: CDR1 SEHNR, CDR2 FQNEAQ (reference sequence). V lost 3 bases to trimming and J lost 4 bases, with 4 bases between them. This CDR3 comprises 12 residues. CDR3 in DNA: TGTGCCAGCAGCTTCAGTAATCAGCCCCAGCATTTT. It specifies CASSFSNQPQHF.